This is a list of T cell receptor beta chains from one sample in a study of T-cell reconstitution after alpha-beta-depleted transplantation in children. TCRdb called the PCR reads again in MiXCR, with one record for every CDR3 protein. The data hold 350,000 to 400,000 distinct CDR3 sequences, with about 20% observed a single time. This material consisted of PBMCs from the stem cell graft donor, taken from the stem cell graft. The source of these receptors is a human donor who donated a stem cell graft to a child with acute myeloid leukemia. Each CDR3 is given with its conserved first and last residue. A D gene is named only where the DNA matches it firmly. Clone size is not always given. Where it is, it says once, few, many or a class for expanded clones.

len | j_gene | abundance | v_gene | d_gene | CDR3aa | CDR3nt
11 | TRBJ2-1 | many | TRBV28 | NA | CASSLGSEQFF | TGTGCCAGCAGTTTAGGCAGTGAGCAGTTCTTC
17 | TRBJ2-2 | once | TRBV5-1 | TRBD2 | CASSSPGLAGDPGELFF | TGCGCCAGCAGCTCCCCTGGACTAGCGGGAGACCCCGGGGAGCTGTTTTTT
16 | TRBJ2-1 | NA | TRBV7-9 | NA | CASSRRGDRSYNEQFF | TGTGCCAGCAGCCGAAGAGGGGACCGCTCCTACAATGAGCAGTTCTTC
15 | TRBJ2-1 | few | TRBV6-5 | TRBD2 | CASSYSGSGRNAQFF | TGTGCCAGCAGTTACTCAGGTAGCGGGAGGAACGCGCAGTTCTTC
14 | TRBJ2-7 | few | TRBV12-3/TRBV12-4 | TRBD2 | CASSEREEAYEQYF | TGTGCCAGCTCCGAGCGGGAGGAAGCCTACGAGCAGTACTTC
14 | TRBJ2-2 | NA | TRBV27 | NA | CASSLMARAGELFF | TGTGCCAGCAGTTTAATGGCGCGGGCCGGGGAGCTGTTTTTT
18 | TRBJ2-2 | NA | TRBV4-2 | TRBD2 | CASSQESLTSGNTGELFF | TGTGCCAGCAGCCAAGAGAGTTTGACTAGCGGGAACACCGGGGAGCTGTTTTTT
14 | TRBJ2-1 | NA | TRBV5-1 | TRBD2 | CASSLGTSPETKFF | TGCGCCAGCAGCTTGGGGACTAGCCCTGAGACGAAGTTCTTC
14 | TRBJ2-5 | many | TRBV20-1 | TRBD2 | CSASLAGVPKTQYF | TGCAGTGCTAGTCTAGCGGGAGTACCGAAGACCCAGTACTTC
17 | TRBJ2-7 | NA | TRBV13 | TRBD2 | CASSSTSGGFPNYEQYF | TGTGCCAGCAGCTCGACTAGCGGGGGATTTCCAAACTACGAGCAGTACTTC
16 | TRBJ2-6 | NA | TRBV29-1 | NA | CSVSQVAKDGANVLTF | TGCAGCGTTAGTCAGGTAGCCAAGGATGGGGCCAACGTCCTGACTTTC
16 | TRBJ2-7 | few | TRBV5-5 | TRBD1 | CASSLAPGTGPIEQYF | TGTGCCAGCAGCTTGGCCCCGGGGACAGGCCCTATCGAGCAGTACTTC
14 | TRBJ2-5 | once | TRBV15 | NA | CATSKPGRGKTQYF | TGTGCCACCAGCAAACCGGGCCGAGGGAAGACCCAGTACTTC
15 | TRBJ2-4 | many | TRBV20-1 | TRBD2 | CSAGTSVGAKNIQYF | TGCAGTGCTGGCACTAGCGTAGGAGCCAAAAACATTCAGTACTTC
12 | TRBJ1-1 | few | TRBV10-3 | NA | CAISAVNTEAFF | TGTGCCATCAGTGCGGTGAACACTGAAGCTTTCTTT
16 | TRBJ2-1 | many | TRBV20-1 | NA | CSASPSARGVYNEQFF | TGCAGTGCTAGCCCGTCGGCTCGCGGGGTATACAATGAGCAGTTCTTC
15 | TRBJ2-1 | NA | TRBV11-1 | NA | CASSQRAGPYNEQFF | TGTGCCAGCAGTCAACGGGCGGGACCTTACAATGAGCAGTTCTTC
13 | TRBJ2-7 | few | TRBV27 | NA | CASSFPPYYEQYF | TGTGCCAGCAGTTTCCCCCCATATTACGAGCAGTACTTC
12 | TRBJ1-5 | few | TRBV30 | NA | CAWSAGNQPQHF | TGTGCCTGGAGTGCCGGAAATCAGCCCCAGCATTTT
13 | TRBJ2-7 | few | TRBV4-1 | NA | CASSQDTRYEQYF | TGCGCCAGCAGCCAAGATACTCGATACGAGCAGTACTTC
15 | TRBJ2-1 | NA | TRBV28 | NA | CASSLGQPGGNEQFF | TGTGCCAGCAGTTTGGGACAACCCGGGGGCAATGAGCAGTTCTTC
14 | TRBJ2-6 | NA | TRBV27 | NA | CASRFDLGANVLTF | TGTGCCAGCAGATTCGATCTGGGGGCCAACGTCCTGACTTTC
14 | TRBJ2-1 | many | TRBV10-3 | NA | CAILRTRSYNEQFF | TGTGCCATCTTGCGGACTCGCTCCTACAATGAGCAGTTCTTC
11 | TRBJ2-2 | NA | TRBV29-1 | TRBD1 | CVTGGPGELFF | TGCGTTACAGGGGGCCCCGGGGAGCTGTTTTTT
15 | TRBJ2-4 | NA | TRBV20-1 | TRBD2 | CSARFPSGTKNIQYF | TGCAGTGCTAGATTTCCTAGCGGGACAAAAAACATTCAGTACTTC
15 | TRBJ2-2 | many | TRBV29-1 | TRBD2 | CSVPGGSANTGELFF | TGCAGCGTTCCGGGGGGATCAGCGAACACCGGGGAGCTGTTTTTT
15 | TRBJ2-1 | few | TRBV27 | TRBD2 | CASIAGRGVYNEQFF | TGTGCCAGCATAGCGGGCCGGGGAGTGTACAATGAGCAGTTCTTC
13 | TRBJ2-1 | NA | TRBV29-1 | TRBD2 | CSVVQGGGRVQFF | TGCAGCGTTGTCCAGGGAGGCGGGAGGGTGCAGTTCTTC
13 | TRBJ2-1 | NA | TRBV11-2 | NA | CASSPAGGNEQFF | TGTGCCAGCAGCCCCGCTGGGGGGAATGAGCAGTTCTTC
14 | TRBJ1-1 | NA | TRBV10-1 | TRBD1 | CASSEGGLGTEAFF | TGCGCCAGCAGTGAAGGGGGCTTAGGCACTGAAGCTTTCTTT
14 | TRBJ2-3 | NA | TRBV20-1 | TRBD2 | CSASTGGEGDTQYF | TGCAGTGCCTCTACCGGGGGGGAAGGAGATACGCAGTATTTT
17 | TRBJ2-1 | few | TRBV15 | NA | CATSRDVVRENYNEQFF | TGTGCCACCAGTAGAGACGTGGTCAGGGAAAACTACAATGAGCAGTTCTTC
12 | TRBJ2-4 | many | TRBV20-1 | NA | CSARPGGDIQYF | TGCAGTGCTAGGCCAGGCGGGGACATTCAGTACTTC
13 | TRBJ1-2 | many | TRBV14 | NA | CASSQALLRGYTF | TGTGCCAGCAGCCAAGCGTTGCTTCGGGGCTACACCTTC
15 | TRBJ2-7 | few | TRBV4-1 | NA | CASSQHGGGEYEQYF | TGCGCCAGCAGCCAGCATGGGGGGGGCGAGTACGAGCAGTACTTC
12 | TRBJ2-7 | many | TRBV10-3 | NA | CAISIRPYEQYF | TGTGCCATCAGCATACGACCCTACGAGCAGTACTTC
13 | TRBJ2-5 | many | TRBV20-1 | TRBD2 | CSAGLAGGETQYF | TGCAGTGCGGGGCTAGCGGGAGGAGAGACCCAGTACTTC
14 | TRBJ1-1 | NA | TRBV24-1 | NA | CATSDGSLDTEAFF | TGTGCCACCAGTGATGGGTCCTTGGACACTGAAGCTTTCTTT
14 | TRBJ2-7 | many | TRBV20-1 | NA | CSARASLSSYEQYF | TGCAGTGCTAGGGCTAGCCTTTCCTCCTACGAGCAGTACTTC
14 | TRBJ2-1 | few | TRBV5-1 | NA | CASAQQSSYNEQFF | TGCGCCAGCGCCCAGCAGAGCTCCTACAATGAGCAGTTCTTC
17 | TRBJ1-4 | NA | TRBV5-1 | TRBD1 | CASSLGVLGQSNEKLFF | TGCGCCAGCAGCTTGGGCGTCCTGGGACAGTCTAATGAAAAACTGTTTTTT
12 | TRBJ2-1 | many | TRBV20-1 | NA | CSARGLHNEQFF | TGCAGTGCTAGGGGACTTCACAATGAGCAGTTCTTC
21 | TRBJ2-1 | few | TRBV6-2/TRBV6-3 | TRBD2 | CASVGVGTSGSGESSYNEQFF | TGTGCCAGCGTAGGGGTGGGTACTAGCGGGAGCGGAGAAAGCTCCTACAATGAGCAGTTCTTC
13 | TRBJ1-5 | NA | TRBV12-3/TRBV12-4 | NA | CASSVWDDQPQHF | TGTGCCAGCAGCGTATGGGATGATCAGCCCCAGCATTTT